These 28 T cell receptor beta chains share one sample of origin, sequenced in a study of blood T cell repertoires in COVID-19 (dated by TCRdb to 2020 to 2021). To prepare the library, the immunoSEQ multiplex PCR assay was applied. Drawn from immuneACCESS, this table holds only the in-frame rearrangements with V and J called that TCRdb kept. Clones are partly lost; checked studies trace under half to an unresolved V gene and leave the rest unexplained. The sample table records 290,000 or so clones; 85% of these occur just once. The ten largest clonotypes hold 5% to 6.5% of the sample. Sequencing input: peripheral blood. Receptor source: a man aged 45 to 65 with active or convalescent COVID-19.

The J gene is TRBJ2-3, the V gene TRBV7-6; TRBD2 agrees at 8 bases. CDR1 is SGHVS, CDR2 FNYEAQ, per germline. V gave up 4 bases and J gave up 4 bases; unmatched junction bases: 7. CDR3 length equals 15 residues. The CDR3 spells CASSWAGGVADTQYF. CDR3 sequence (DNA): TGTGCCAGCAGCTGGGCGGGGGGAGTGGCAGATACGCAGTATTTT.

The chain links TRBV4-1 to TRBJ2-3; the D is unclear. Germline V CDR1 and CDR2: MGHRA, YSYEKL. Trimming took off 1 base at V and 7 bases at J, with 3 bases between the two ends. The CDR3 runs 11 residues. Here the CDR3 reads CASSQANTQYF. CDR3 nucleotides: TGCGCCAGCAGCCAAGCAAATACGCAGTATTTT.

The rearrangement joins TRBV19 to TRBJ2-3; 10 nucleotides line up with TRBD2. The germline V gene has CDR1 LNHDA and CDR2 SQIVND (reference sequence). V lost 11 bases, J lost 0 bases, and 5 bases stayed unmatched. The CDR3 has 14 amino acids. CDR3 region: CASKTSGSTDTQYF. The CDR3 bases are TGTGCCTCAAAGACTAGCGGGAGCACAGATACGCAGTATTTT.

The gene calls are TRBV9 and TRBJ1-1; 8 bases match TRBD1. The V segment lost 5 bases and the J segment 5 bases; nucleotides outside the gene matches: 5. Germline CDR1 is SGDLS and CDR2 is YYNGEE. CDR3 size: 13 residues. The DNA of the CDR3 is TGTGCCAGCAGAAAGACAGGGGAGACTGAAGCTTTCTTT. Encoded protein: CASRKTGETEAFF.

This clone came up many times. The gene calls are TRBV5-4 and TRBJ2-7; 13 bases align to TRBD2. This CDR3 has 16 residues. CDR1 and CDR2 (germline): SGHNT, YYREEE (reference sequence). The J segment lost 2 bases and the V segment lost 4 bases, leaving 6 bases of the junction unmatched. CDR3 loop: CASSPAGTSGAYEQYF. For the CDR3, the DNA is TGTGCCAGCAGCCCGGCCGGGACTAGCGGGGCCTACGAGCAGTACTTC.

V and J are TRBV7-2 and TRBJ1-5, with 7 bases matching TRBD1. After removal of 1 base from V and 7 bases from J, the junction contained 7 bases not matched to a gene. This CDR3 has 15 amino acids. Germline values: CDR1 SGHTA, CDR2 FQGNSA. The DNA for the CDR3 is TGTGCCAGCAGCTTAGGTACAGGGGCCGGCCAGCCCCAGCATTTT. It encodes CASSLGTGAGQPQHF.

The chain uses TRBV13 and TRBJ2-7, with a possible D match to TRBD1 (5 bases). The length of the CDR3 is 14 residues. Trimming shortened V by 6 bases and J by 2 bases, and 14 bases separated the two germline ends. Looked up from germline, CDR1 is PRHDT and CDR2 is FYEKMQ (reference sequence). CDR3 region: CASRVTAPPYEQYF. DNA of the CDR3: TGTGCCAGCAGGGTGACAGCCCCCCCCTACGAGCAGTACTTC. The full variable domain, completed using reference TRBV13 and TRBJ2-7, is AAGVIQSPRHLIKEKRETATLKCYPIPRHDTVYWYQQGPGQDPQFLISFYEKMQSDKGSIPDRFSAQQFSDYHSELNMSSLELGDSALYFCASRVTAPPYEQYFGPGTRLTVT.

This sequence joins TRBV5-1 and TRBJ2-3; D uncertain. V lost 4 bases, J lost 1 base, and 4 bases lay in between. Germline CDR1 reads SGHRS; CDR2 reads YFSETQ. The CDR3 totals 12 residues. CDR3 in amino acids: CASSRGTDTQYF. CDR3 nucleotides: TGCGCCAGCAGCCGGGGCACAGATACGCAGTATTTT.

This chain's CDR3 is CASSYSIGGAFEAFF. In nucleotides, the CDR3 is TGTGCCAGCAGTTATTCAATCGGTGGGGCCTTTGAAGCTTTCTTT. The chain is built from TRBV6-5 and TRBJ1-1; D might be TRBD1 (5 bases). The germline V gene has CDR1 MNHEY and CDR2 SVGAGI. Trimming removed 3 bases at V and 7 bases at J, with 18 bases between. The CDR3 length is 15 residues.

V gene TRBV5-4 combines with J gene TRBJ2-5, with TRBD2 matching 13 bases. The CDR3 has 15 residues. Germline CDR1 and CDR2: SGHNT and YYREEE (reference sequence). Trimming cost V 3 bases and J 4 bases; bases outside gene matches: 3. This CDR3 is CASSWTSGSSETQYF. DNA of the CDR3: TGTGCCAGCAGCTGGACTAGCGGGAGTTCAGAGACCCAGTACTTC.

The chain combines TRBV9 with TRBJ1-1; D possibly corresponds to TRBD1 (6 bases). Trimming took off 2 bases at V and 4 bases at J, with 12 bases between the two ends. The CDR3 is made up of 14 amino acids. Germline CDR1 is SGDLS and CDR2 is YYNGEE. The DNA for the CDR3 is TGTGCCAGCAGCGTCCAGACAGGAGGCACTGAAGCTTTCTTT. This translates into CASSVQTGGTEAFF.

The V gene is TRBV15, the J gene TRBJ2-7; no clear D. The CDR3 runs 13 residues. Germline CDR1 is LNHNV and CDR2 is YYDKDF (reference sequence). The germline V and J ends were trimmed by 0 bases and 10 bases, with 13 bases remaining between them. The CDR3 DNA reads TGTGCCACCAGCAGAGACCGAACAGTTGCTCAGTACTTC. Encoded protein: CATSRDRTVAQYF.

The chain is built from TRBV11-2 and TRBJ2-7, with 7 bases that match TRBD2. The germline CDR1 and CDR2 sequences are SGHAT and FQNNGV. The ends lost 3 bases at V and 3 bases at J; junction bases unmatched: 5. The CDR3 length is 14 residues. The DNA of the CDR3 is TGTGCCAGCAGCTTTCGGCTAGCGGACTACGAGCAGTACTTC. Its protein product is CASSFRLADYEQYF.

V gene TRBV3-1 (or the pseudogene TRBV3-2) combines with J gene TRBJ2-3; D perhaps matches TRBD1 (6 bases). The CDR3 loop spans 17 amino acids. Trimming shortened V by 6 bases and J by 0 bases, and 19 bases separated the two germline ends. Germline loops: CDR1 LGHDT, CDR2 YNNKEL (reference sequence). CDR3 nucleotide sequence: TGTGCCAGCAGTATGGGTGGGGGCACCATTAGCACAGATACGCAGTATTTT. It yields the protein CASSMGGGTISTDTQYF.

This clone was seen only once. The chain has TRBV11-2 and TRBJ2-1; D is unclear. CDR1 SGHAT and CDR2 FQNNGV come from the germline V gene. The CDR3 is 12 amino acids. V gave up 5 bases and J gave up 7 bases, with 9 bases separating them. This CDR3 reads CASSEERNEQFF. The CDR3 bases are TGTGCCAGCAGCGAGGAAAGGAATGAGCAGTTCTTC.

The chain joins TRBV9 to TRBJ2-1, with D possibly TRBD2 on 5 matching bases. V lost 0 bases and J lost 8, with 12 bases in between. The CDR3 spans 14 residues. In germline, CDR1 is SGDLS, CDR2 YYNGEE. CDR3 amino acids: CASSVVLEGDEQFF. In DNA, the CDR3 is TGTGCCAGCAGCGTAGTTCTAGAGGGAGATGAGCAGTTCTTC.

The gene calls are TRBV18 and TRBJ2-5, with D possibly being TRBD1 (5 bases). The CDR3 has 13 residues. Germline V CDR1 and CDR2: KGHSH, LQKENI. The V end lost 3 bases, the J end lost 0 bases, and 5 bases lay between the germline ends. The CDR3 nucleotides are TGTGCCAGCTCACCGGACAACCAAGAGACCCAGTACTTC. Residues: CASSPDNQETQYF.

The DNA for the CDR3 is TGTGCCAGCAGTAGACGGGACAGGGTAGGCAATGAGCAGTTCTTC. Translated: CASSRRDRVGNEQFF. The rearrangement uses TRBV2 and TRBJ2-1; 9 positions match TRBD1. V was pared by 5 bases and J by 6 bases, with 8 bases of the junction left unmatched. Germline CDR1 reads SNHLY; CDR2 reads FYNNEI. This CDR3 comprises 15 residues.

The gene calls are TRBV20-1 and TRBJ2-3, with D maybe TRBD2 (6 bases). V was pared by 5 bases and J by 4 bases, with 7 bases between. The CDR3 runs 11 residues. Per the germline V gene, CDR1 is DFQATT and CDR2 is SNEGSKA (reference sequence). The CDR3 loop reads CSAPSADTQYF. CDR3 coding DNA: TGCAGTGCTCCTAGCGCAGATACGCAGTATTTT.

The genes are TRBV3-1 (or the pseudogene TRBV3-2) and TRBJ2-1; maybe TRBD2 (5 bases). The CDR3 runs 15 residues. Germline lookup yields CDR1 LGHDT and CDR2 YNNKEL (reference sequence). Trimming took off 7 bases at V and 2 bases at J, with 15 bases between the two ends. The DNA of the CDR3 is TGTGCCAGCACCTCGACGGGATTAACCTACAATGAGCAGTTCTTC. This encodes CASTSTGLTYNEQFF.

V gene TRBV28 combines with J gene TRBJ2-1, with D perhaps TRBD1 (5 bases). Trimming left V 4 bases short and J 1 base short, with 8 bases between. This CDR3 region has 14 residues. The V gene's germline CDR1 is MDHEN and CDR2 SYDVKM. This CDR3 is CASSSQGSYNEQFF. CDR3 in DNA: TGTGCCAGCAGTTCGCAGGGTTCCTACAATGAGCAGTTCTTC.

The gene calls are TRBV6-1 and TRBJ1-1; the D gene is possibly TRBD1 (5 bases). Trimming left V 2 bases short and J 3 bases short, with 10 bases between. Germline CDR1 and CDR2: MNHNS and SASEGT. The CDR3 spans 14 residues. For the CDR3, the DNA is TGTGCCAGCAGTGAAAGGCCCAGGGACACTGAAGCTTTCTTT. This encodes CASSERPRDTEAFF.

The chain has TRBV5-4 and TRBJ2-3; TRBD2 matches at 14 bases. Germline V gives CDR1 SGHNT, CDR2 YYREEE (reference sequence). V shed 5 bases, J shed 4 bases, and the junction held 6 bases outside the gene matches. The length of the CDR3 is 16 residues. In DNA form, the CDR3 reads TGTGCCAGCAGTCTGACTAGCGGGAGGGGCCCAGATACGCAGTATTTT. Translation gives CASSLTSGRGPDTQYF.

The rearrangement uses TRBV7-3 and TRBJ1-3, with 7 positions matching TRBD1. The CDR3 sequence is 13 residues long. V lost 6 bases and J lost 3; bases outside the gene matches: 2. In germline, CDR1 is SGHTA, CDR2 FQGTGA. CDR3 bases: TGTGCCAGCAGTACAGGGGTTGGAAACACCATATATTTT. It is translated as CASSTGVGNTIYF.

The chain recombines TRBV7-6 with TRBJ2-1; 10 bases agree with TRBD2. The CDR3 covers 15 residues. CDR1 and CDR2 from the germline V gene are SGHVS and FNYEAQ. Trimming cost V 10 bases and J 9 bases; bases outside gene matches: 15. This CDR3 is CATGPGTSDVAEQFF. CDR3 sequence (DNA): TGTGCCACAGGTCCCGGGACTAGCGACGTAGCTGAGCAGTTCTTC.

This sequence joins TRBV10-3 and TRBJ2-3; D might be TRBD1 (5 bases). Trimming took off 7 bases at V and 3 bases at J, with 11 bases between the two ends. Germline CDR1 and CDR2: ENHRY and SYGVKD. This CDR3 has 13 residues. The CDR3 here is CAIKGQTTDTQYF. The DNA for the CDR3 is TGTGCCATCAAGGGGCAGACGACAGATACGCAGTATTTT.

The chain couples TRBV4-1 to TRBJ2-5; 10 bases align to TRBD2. V lost 0 bases to trimming and J lost 1 base; unmatched junction nucleotides: 5. Germline CDR1 reads MGHRA; CDR2 reads YSYEKL. This CDR3 contains 17 residues. The CDR3 loop reads CASSQDPLAGIQETQYF. In DNA, the CDR3 is TGCGCCAGCAGCCAAGATCCACTAGCGGGAATCCAAGAGACCCAGTACTTC.

This chain uses TRBV6-2 or TRBV6-3 with TRBJ2-4; a weak D match, TRBD1 (6 bases). This CDR3 region has 16 residues. Between the trimmed V and J ends, which lost 3 bases and 0 bases, there was a span of 12 bases. Germline values: CDR1 MNHEY, CDR2 SVGEGT. CDR3 in DNA: TGTGCCAGCAGTTATGGGACATTCGTAGCCAAAAACATTCAGTACTTC. It specifies CASSYGTFVAKNIQYF.